This T cell receptor beta chain stems from a study of CXCR3-negative and CXCR3-positive naive CD8 T cells. Points from the study as a whole: CXCR3-positive naive cells had TRB CDR3s that were more hydrophobic than CXCR3-negative naive cells had.

In preparing the TRB cDNA libraries, 5' RACE with UMI labels was used. After re-calling the 5' RACE reads, TCRdb lists one entry per CDR3 protein, DNA absent. This sample contains some 120,000 distinct CDR3 sequences. With 290,000 or so cells each, the CD8+ T cell subsets were individually sorted in triplicate. The naive CD8+ gate required CD45RO-CCR7+CD27+CD95- phenotype. A word on this clonotype: Its target is unknown.

Germline CDR1 is SEHNR and CDR2 is FQNEAQ (reference sequence). This CDR3 contains 14 residues. Sample: naive CXCR3+ CD8+ T cells from blood. The subset was: CD45RO-CCR7+CD27+CD95- naive CD8+ T cells expressing CXCR3 (TNR3+). J is TRBJ2-5 and V is TRBV7-9; TCRdb picks TRBD1, but there is no DNA to check that call. This TCR was recovered from a human donor in good health. Some clones in this sample may be carry-over from other donors' samples. CDR3 sequence: CASSQDRGLETQYF.